These 8 T cell receptor beta chains share one sample of origin, sequenced in a study of blood T cell repertoires in COVID-19. Using immunoSEQ multiplex PCR, the repertoire was profiled, and TCRdb retains in-frame clones only, with some absent. The data hold some 50,000 clones, with more than 75% observed a single time. Sequences were obtained from peripheral blood. These receptor sequences come from a woman aged 60-70 years with acute or convalescent COVID-19.

The genes are TRBV30 and TRBJ1-6, with D possibly being TRBD1 (5 bases). Germline lookup yields CDR1 GTSNPN and CDR2 SVGIG (reference sequence). Trimming pared 0 bases from V and 7 bases from J, leaving 7 bases between. The CDR3 is 13 residues long. The CDR3 DNA reads TGTGCCTGGAGTGTCCCAGGGAATTCACCCCTCCACTTT. Translating gives CAWSVPGNSPLHF. Based on the CDR3 plus reference TRBV30 and TRBJ1-6, the full variable domain is SQTIHQWPATLVQPVGSPLSLECTVEGTSNPNLYWYRQAAGRGLQLLFYSVGIGQISSEVPQNLSASRPQDRQFILSSKKLLLSDSGFYLCAWSVPGNSPLHFGNGTRLTVT.

This chain uses TRBV4-1 with TRBJ1-1; D remains ambiguous. The CDR3 covers 15 residues. Germline CDR1 MGHRA, CDR2 YSYEKL. With 4 bases removed from V and 0 bases from J, the gap between germline ends came to 12 bases. This CDR3 is CASSPPVAVNTEAFF. The DNA of the CDR3 is TGCGCCAGCAGCCCACCTGTGGCAGTGAACACTGAAGCTTTCTTT.

CDR3 nucleotides: TGTGCCAGTAGTACACGACAGGGGAAGAAATATGAGCAGTTCTTC. This encodes CASSTRQGKKYEQFF. V and J are TRBV19 and TRBJ2-1; TRBD1 agrees at 8 bases. V lost 4 bases, J lost 8 bases, and 10 bases stayed unmatched. Germline CDR1 reads LNHDA; CDR2 reads SQIVND (reference sequence). The length of the CDR3 is 15 residues.

The rearrangement uses TRBV9 and TRBJ1-1, with 8 bases identical to TRBD1. The germline gives CDR1 SGDLS, CDR2 YYNGEE. This CDR3 comprises 13 residues. V was pared by 3 bases and J by 7 bases, with 5 bases of the junction left unmatched. CDR3 coding DNA: TGTGCCAGCAGCGCAGGACAGGGAGTTGAAGCTTTCTTT. As protein: CASSAGQGVEAFF.

V gene TRBV5-1 combines with J gene TRBJ2-1, with TRBD2 matching over 7 bases. The CDR3 loop spans 16 amino acids. J was trimmed by 9 bases and V by 0 bases; bases with no gene match: 12. Germline V gene sequence: CDR1 SGHRS, CDR2 YFSETQ. The CDR3 DNA is TGCGCCAGCAGCTTGGACTCGGGACTAAGATTAAGTGAGCAGTTCTTC. It is translated as CASSLDSGLRLSEQFF.

The chain couples TRBV7-9 to TRBJ1-4; maybe TRBD1 (5 bases). V lost 2 bases and J 5 bases, leaving 12 bases between the germline ends. The CDR3 covers 15 residues. Germline V CDR1 and CDR2: SEHNR, FQNEAQ (reference sequence). The CDR3, as DNA: TGTGCCAGCAGCTTATCCCTTAGGGGCAATGAAAAACTGTTTTTT. Translating it yields CASSLSLRGNEKLFF. Together with reference TRBV7-9 and TRBJ1-4, the CDR3 gives the full variable domain: DTGVSQNPRHKITKRGQNVTFRCDPISEHNRLYWYRQTLGQGPEFLTYFQNEAQLEKSRLLSDRFSAERPKGSFSTLEIQRTEQGDSAMYLCASSLSLRGNEKLFFGSGTQLSVL.

V usage is TRBV2 and J usage is TRBJ1-5; 7 positions match TRBD1. From germline, CDR1 is SNHLY and CDR2 FYNNEI. The CDR3 length is 17 residues. V lost 5 bases, J lost 2 bases, and 12 bases stayed unmatched. CDR3 sequence (DNA): TGTGCCAGCAGTCACGCAGAAGGGGGCTACGGCAATCAGCCCCAGCATTTT. As protein: CASSHAEGGYGNQPQHF.

The gene calls are TRBV5-1 and TRBJ1-6; 8 bases agree with TRBD1. CDR1 is SGHRS and CDR2 is YFSETQ in the germline V gene. The CDR3 runs 15 residues. V lost 4 bases to trimming and J lost 5 bases; unmatched junction nucleotides: 5. In DNA form, the CDR3 reads TGCGCCAGCAGCCAGGACAGGGCTAATAATTCACCCCTCCACTTT. Its protein product is CASSQDRANNSPLHF.